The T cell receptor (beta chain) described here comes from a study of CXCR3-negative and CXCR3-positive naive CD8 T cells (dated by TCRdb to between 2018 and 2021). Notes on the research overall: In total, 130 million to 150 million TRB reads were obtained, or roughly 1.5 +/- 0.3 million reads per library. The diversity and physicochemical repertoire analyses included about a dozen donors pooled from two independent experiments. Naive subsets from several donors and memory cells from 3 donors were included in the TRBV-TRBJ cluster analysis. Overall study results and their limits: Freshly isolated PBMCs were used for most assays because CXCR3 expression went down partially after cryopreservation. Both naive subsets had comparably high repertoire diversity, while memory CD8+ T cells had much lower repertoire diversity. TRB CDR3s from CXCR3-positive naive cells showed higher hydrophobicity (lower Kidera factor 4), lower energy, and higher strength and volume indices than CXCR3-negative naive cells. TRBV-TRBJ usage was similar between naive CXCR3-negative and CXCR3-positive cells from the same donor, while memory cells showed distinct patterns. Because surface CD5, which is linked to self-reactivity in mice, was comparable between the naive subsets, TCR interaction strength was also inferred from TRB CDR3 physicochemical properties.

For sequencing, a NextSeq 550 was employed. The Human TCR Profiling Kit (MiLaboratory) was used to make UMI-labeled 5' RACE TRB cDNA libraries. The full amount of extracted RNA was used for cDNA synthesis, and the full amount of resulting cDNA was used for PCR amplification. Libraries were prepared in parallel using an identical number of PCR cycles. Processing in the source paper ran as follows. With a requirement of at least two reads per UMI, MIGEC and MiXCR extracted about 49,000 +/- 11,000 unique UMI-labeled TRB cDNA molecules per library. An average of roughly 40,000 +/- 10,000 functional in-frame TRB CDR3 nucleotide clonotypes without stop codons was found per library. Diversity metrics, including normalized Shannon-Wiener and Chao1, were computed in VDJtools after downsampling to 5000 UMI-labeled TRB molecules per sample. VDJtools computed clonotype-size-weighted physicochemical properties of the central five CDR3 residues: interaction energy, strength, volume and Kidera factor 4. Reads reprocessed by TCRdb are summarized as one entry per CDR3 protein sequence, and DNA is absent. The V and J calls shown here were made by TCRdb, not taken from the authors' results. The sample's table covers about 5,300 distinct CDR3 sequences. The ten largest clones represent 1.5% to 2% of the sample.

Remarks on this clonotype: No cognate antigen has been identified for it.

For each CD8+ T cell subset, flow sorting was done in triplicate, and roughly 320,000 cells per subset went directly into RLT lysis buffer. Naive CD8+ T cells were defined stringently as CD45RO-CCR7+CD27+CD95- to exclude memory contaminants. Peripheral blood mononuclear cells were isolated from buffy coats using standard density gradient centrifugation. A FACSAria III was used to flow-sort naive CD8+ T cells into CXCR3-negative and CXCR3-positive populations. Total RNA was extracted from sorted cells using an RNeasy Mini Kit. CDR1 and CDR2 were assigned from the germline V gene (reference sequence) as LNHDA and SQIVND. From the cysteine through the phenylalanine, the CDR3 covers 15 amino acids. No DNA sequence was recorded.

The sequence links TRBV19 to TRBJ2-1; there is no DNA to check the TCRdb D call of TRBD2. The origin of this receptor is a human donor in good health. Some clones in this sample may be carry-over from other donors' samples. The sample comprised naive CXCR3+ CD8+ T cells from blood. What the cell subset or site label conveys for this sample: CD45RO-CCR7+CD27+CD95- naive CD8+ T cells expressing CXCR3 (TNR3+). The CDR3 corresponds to CASIRSGRAGNEQFF.